These 9 T cell receptor beta chains were all obtained from the same sample, sequenced in a study of T cells in Graves' hyperthyroidism and ophthalmopathy. Amplified TCR beta CDR3 regions came from RNA transcripts. The HTBI primer set was used in a first-round RT-PCR of the TCR CDR3. TCRdb re-called the multiplex PCR reads with MiXCR, one entry per CDR3 protein. Of approximately 370,000 distinct CDR3 sequences in the sample, about 15% were seen once. Sequences were obtained from blood. Receptors were obtained from a woman in her 30s with Graves' hyperthyroidism.

V is TRBV3-1 and J is TRBJ2-2, with D perhaps TRBD1 (6 bases). The CDR3 contains 17 residues. Germline V CDR1 and CDR2: LGHDT, YNNKEL (reference sequence). V lost 0 bases and J 5 bases, leaving 16 bases between the germline ends. The CDR3 sequence: CASSQDRTALGTGELFF. In DNA form, the CDR3 reads TGTGCCAGCAGCCAAGATAGGACAGCCTTAGGGACCGGGGAGCTGTTTTTT.

The sample holds a few counts of this clonotype. The V gene is TRBV19, the J gene TRBJ1-2; D is uncertain. The CDR3 covers 14 residues. The germline V gene encodes CDR1 LNHDA and CDR2 SQIVND (reference sequence). Between the trimmed V and J ends, which lost 5 bases and 1 base, there was a span of 11 bases. The CDR3 bases are TGTGCCAGTAGTGTCCAGACACTTAACTATGGCTACACCTTC. As protein: CASSVQTLNYGYTF.

This clonotype has more than one count but fewer than ten. This chain links TRBV3-1 with TRBJ2-5, with 11 bases matching TRBD1. Germline V gives CDR1 LGHDT, CDR2 YNNKEL (reference sequence). The CDR3 is 18 amino acids. Germline trimming cut 1 base from V and 3 bases from J; bases unmatched to any gene: 10. This CDR3 is CASSQAYSGTGGEETQYF. In DNA, the CDR3 is TGTGCCAGCAGCCAAGCGTACTCGGGGACAGGGGGAGAAGAGACCCAGTACTTC.

This clonotype was detected many times. The chain employs TRBV20-1 and TRBJ1-4; 9 bases map to TRBD1. The CDR3 length is 16 residues. V lost 3 bases to trimming and J lost 8 bases; unmatched junction nucleotides: 13. In germline, CDR1 is DFQATT, CDR2 SNEGSKA (reference sequence). The CDR3 DNA follows: TGCAGTGCTAGTAGTACGGGACAGGGAAGTTGGGAAAAACTGTTTTTT. This gives the protein CSASSTGQGSWEKLFF.

This clonotype was counted many times. The genes are TRBV18 and TRBJ1-2; perhaps TRBD1 as D (5 bases). This CDR3 comprises 16 residues. The V and J ends lost 3 bases and 0 bases respectively, with 14 bases between them. From germline, CDR1 is KGHSH and CDR2 LQKENI. The CDR3 region is CASSPDRVKANYGYTF. The DNA of the CDR3 is TGTGCCAGCTCACCCGACAGAGTCAAAGCTAACTATGGCTACACCTTC.

This clonotype was seen ten or more times. The rearrangement links TRBV6-1 to TRBJ1-1; D gene uncertain. Looked up from germline, CDR1 is MNHNS and CDR2 is SASEGT. The CDR3 runs 16 residues. The V and J ends lost 6 bases and 1 base respectively, with 18 bases between them. This CDR3 reads CASSRAVNKGNTEAFF. Here the CDR3 DNA reads TGTGCCAGCAGCCGAGCAGTGAACAAGGGGAACACTGAAGCTTTCTTT.

The chain is built from TRBV3-1 and TRBJ1-1; no definite D call. V gave up 3 bases and J gave up 1 base, with 12 bases separating them. This CDR3 contains 15 residues. Germline V gene lookup returns CDR1 LGHDT and CDR2 YNNKEL (reference sequence). The CDR3 protein is CASSHTWRQNTEAFF. DNA for the CDR3: TGTGCCAGCAGCCATACTTGGCGGCAGAACACTGAAGCTTTCTTT.

This clonotype was counted ten times or more. V is TRBV2 and J is TRBJ2-2, with TRBD2 identical over 10 bases. Germline-derived CDR1 and CDR2 are SNHLY and FYNNEI. This CDR3 has 17 amino acids. V dropped 6 bases and J dropped 5; count of bases not matched to a gene: 12. The CDR3 loop is CASRSGLAGVRTGELFF. The CDR3 DNA reads as TGTGCCAGCAGGTCTGGTCTAGCGGGAGTTAGAACCGGGGAGCTGTTTTTT.

The sample holds many counts of this clonotype. The gene calls are TRBV11-2 and TRBJ2-1, with TRBD2 matching over 15 bases. V dropped 4 bases and J dropped 4; count of bases not matched to a gene: 14. This CDR3 contains 20 residues. The germline V gene has CDR1 SGHAT and CDR2 FQNNGV. This chain's CDR3 is CASSSLLGTSGRLDYNEQFF. The CDR3 region has the DNA TGTGCCAGCAGCTCGCTCCTCGGGACTAGCGGGAGGTTGGATTACAATGAGCAGTTCTTC.